The clone carrying this T cell receptor (beta chain) was observed once. These data originate in a study of blood T cell repertoires in COVID-19. Across the study: T cells, B-cell-depleted T cells, or PBMCs provided the cDNA or gDNA that served as material.

As handled by the study authors: Reference gene primers were amplified, and this amplification served to estimate nucleated cell counts. Repertoires were generated with immunoSEQ multiplex PCR, while TCRdb's copy carries only in-frame clones and drops some. That table supplies the V and J calls and clone size; D and trimming were determined from the DNA. Of more than 95,000 clones listed, roughly 90% are singletons. Per the germline V gene, CDR1 is LGHDT and CDR2 is YNNKEL (reference sequence). V was trimmed by 4 bases and J by 5 bases, leaving 8 bases between them. CDR3 size: 12 residues. This clonotype was sampled from a woman over 75 with acute or convalescent COVID-19. Source material: peripheral blood. This rearrangement joins TRBV3-1 (or the pseudogene TRBV3-2) to TRBJ1-2; D is undetermined. CDR3 bases: TGTGCCAGCAGCCCAGGAGGGTATGGCTACACCTTC. Translated, it gives CASSPGGYGYTF.